Below are 25 T cell receptor beta chains sequenced from a single sample in a study of siplizumab effects on memory and regulatory T cells (dated by TCRdb to between 2018 and 2021). Receptor libraries were prepared by the immunoSEQ multiplex PCR assay. Drawn from immuneACCESS, this table holds only the in-frame rearrangements with V and J called that TCRdb kept. Clones are partly lost; checked studies trace under half to an unresolved V gene and leave the rest unexplained. This sample lists roughly 11,000 clones; more than 45% were detected once. Roughly 34% of the sample is in the top ten clones. Cells in the mixed lymphocyte reaction were cultured together at 37 degrees C for 6 to 7 days. No antigen has been assigned to these receptors. The sample was CFSE-low (dividing) CD8+ T cells sorted from an allogeneic mixed lymphocyte reaction. Receptor source: a human donor in good health; the cells came from an allogeneic mixed lymphocyte reaction. Some clones in this sample may be carry-over from other donors' samples.

This clone has only a few counts. The rearrangement links TRBV29-1 to TRBJ2-7, with a tentative D call TRBD1 (6 bases). Trimming removed 0 bases from V and 4 bases from J, with 10 bases in between. Germline V lookup: CDR1 SQVTM, CDR2 ANQGSEA. This CDR3 has 13 residues. CDR3 loop: CSVEEGTPYEQYF. The CDR3 bases are TGCAGCGTTGAAGAGGGGACACCTTACGAGCAGTACTTC.

The chain joins TRBV10-3 to TRBJ2-3, with 9 bases identical to TRBD1. CDR1 and CDR2 from the germline V gene are ENHRY and SYGVKD. CDR3 length: 19 residues. V lost 6 bases and J lost 0; bases outside the gene matches: 16. The CDR3 DNA is TGTGCCATCAGAAGGGACAGGGAGTTTCCTCTCTCTAGCACAGATACGCAGTATTTT. Translated, it gives CAIRRDREFPLSSTDTQYF.

In this sample, this clone is medium-sized (0.01 to 0.1%). Other DNA sequences in the same sample also yield this CDR3. The chain uses TRBV7-9 and TRBJ2-4; TRBD1 is a possible D gene (6 bases). This CDR3 has 15 residues. CDR1 SEHNR and CDR2 FQNEAQ come from the germline V gene (reference sequence). V lost 5 bases and J lost 1, with 12 bases in between. DNA of the CDR3: TGTGCCAGCAGCCAGGTGGACAGTGCCAAAAACATTCAGTACTTC. Translation gives CASSQVDSAKNIQYF.

This clone was observed a handful of times. The V gene is TRBV6-5, the J gene TRBJ1-2, with unresolved D. The germline V gene encodes CDR1 MNHEY and CDR2 SVGAGI. V lost 5 bases and J 0 bases, leaving 13 bases between the germline ends. This CDR3 region has 15 residues. The CDR3 loop reads CASSLTVLANYGYTF. Written as DNA, the CDR3 is TGTGCCAGCAGTCTTACAGTACTAGCTAACTATGGCTACACCTTC.

This rearrangement joins TRBV2 to TRBJ1-1; a weak D match, TRBD1 (5 bases). This CDR3 spans 13 amino acids. The germline V gene has CDR1 SNHLY and CDR2 FYNNEI. V was pared by 5 bases and J by 3 bases, with 10 bases between. DNA for the CDR3: TGTGCCAGCAGTTTGACAGTGTACACTGAAGCTTTCTTT. Its protein is CASSLTVYTEAFF.

This clone ranks as medium-sized. This sequence joins TRBV5-5 and TRBJ1-1, with 10 bases fitting TRBD1. V gave up 4 bases and J gave up 5 bases; unmatched junction bases: 8. Germline values: CDR1 SGHKS, CDR2 YYEKEE (reference sequence). The CDR3 covers 15 residues. CDR3 sequence: CASSDADRGLTEAFF. DNA of the CDR3: TGTGCCAGCAGCGACGCAGACAGGGGGCTTACTGAAGCTTTCTTT.

This clone occurred once. Mismatch with germline at one junction end may stem from a read error. The chain recombines TRBV10-1 with TRBJ2-2, with D maybe TRBD2 (5 bases). This CDR3 has 11 amino acids. Germline V gene data show CDR1 as WNHNN and CDR2 as SYGVQD (reference sequence). CDR3 in DNA: TGCGCCAGCAAGAAAAACCGGGGAGCTGTTTTT. Translation: CASKKNRGAVF.

This clone has more than one count but fewer than ten. The chain links TRBV14 to TRBJ2-7, with 8 bases identical to TRBD1. Trimming cost V 3 bases and J 3 bases; bases outside gene matches: 4. Germline CDR1 SGHDN, CDR2 FVKESK. This CDR3 region has 14 residues. The CDR3 region has the DNA TGTGCCAGCAGCCACGGACAGGGTGGCTACGAGCAGTACTTC. This encodes CASSHGQGGYEQYF.

The chain has TRBV19 and TRBJ2-5, with TRBD2 identical over 8 bases. V gave up 9 bases and J gave up 6 bases; unmatched junction bases: 21. Per the germline V gene, CDR1 is LNHDA and CDR2 is SQIVND (reference sequence). This CDR3 contains 17 residues. The CDR3 loop reads CASTAWDSGAVRQTQYF. The CDR3 DNA sequence: TGTGCCAGCACTGCATGGGATAGCGGGGCGGTTCGTCAGACCCAGTACTTC.

This clone was detected a few times. The chain has TRBV23-1 and TRBJ2-7, with a weak D call TRBD1 (5 bases). TRBV23-1 is treated as an ORF (open reading frame) with a function not yet certain. The V and J ends lost 2 bases and 0 bases respectively, with 14 bases between them. This CDR3 comprises 16 residues. In DNA, the CDR3 is TGCGCCAGCAGTCAACACTCAGGGTTGAACTCCTACGAGCAGTACTTC. As protein: CASSQHSGLNSYEQYF.

This sequence joins TRBV4-1 and TRBJ1-1, with 7 bases lining up with TRBD1. Germline CDR1 and CDR2: MGHRA and YSYEKL. V was pared by 4 bases and J by 8 bases, with 13 bases of the junction left unmatched. The CDR3 length is 15 residues. The DNA of the CDR3 is TGCGCCAGCAGCCCAGAGGCAGGCGAGGGGGCCGAAGCTTTCTTT. Translating gives CASSPEAGEGAEAFF.

The chain carries TRBV19 and TRBJ2-7, with a weak D call TRBD2 (6 bases). This CDR3 region has 15 residues. Germline V gene lookup returns CDR1 LNHDA and CDR2 SQIVND (reference sequence). V was pared by 6 bases and J by 0 bases, with 15 bases between. The CDR3 DNA follows: TGTGCCAGTAGCCCCGGACGGGGGAGCTCCTACGAGCAGTACTTC. It yields the protein CASSPGRGSSYEQYF.

The J gene is TRBJ1-6, the V gene TRBV13; D not certain. The CDR3 is 15 amino acids. Germline V gene data show CDR1 as PRHDT and CDR2 as FYEKMQ (reference sequence). Trimming took 0 bases from V and 10 from J, leaving 13 bases between them. This CDR3 reads CASSLGGPTGSPLHF. CDR3 in DNA: TGTGCCAGCAGCTTAGGGGGTCCGACGGGGTCACCCCTCCACTTT.

On this clone itself: Other DNA sequences from this sample encode an identical CDR3 as well. The chain links TRBV5-6 to TRBJ1-2; 7 positions agree with TRBD1. This CDR3 is built from 17 residues. Germline V CDR1 and CDR2: SGHDT, YYEEEE. Losses at the gene ends were 1 base for V and 8 bases for J; bases not matched to a gene: 17. Here the CDR3 reads CASSLSYGGDQGEGYTF. CDR3 bases: TGTGCCAGCAGCTTGAGTTACGGGGGGGACCAGGGGGAGGGCTACACCTTC.

By frequency in the sample, this clone is medium-sized. The rearrangement uses TRBV19 and TRBJ2-1; D gene ambiguous. Trimming cost V 3 bases and J 7 bases, with 13 bases left between them. The CDR3 has 14 residues. Germline loops: CDR1 LNHDA, CDR2 SQIVND (reference sequence). The CDR3 loop is CASSMVLAFNEQFF. CDR3 nucleotide sequence: TGTGCCAGTAGTATGGTGTTAGCCTTTAATGAGCAGTTCTTC.

This chain joins TRBV7-2 and TRBJ2-7, with D possibly being TRBD2 (5 bases). The CDR3 sequence is 15 residues long. V was clipped by 1 base and J by 2 bases, with 12 bases between them. CDR1 is SGHTA, CDR2 FQGNSA, per germline. CDR3 protein: CASSLEASGPYEQYF. The CDR3 bases are TGTGCCAGCAGCTTAGAGGCAAGCGGCCCCTACGAGCAGTACTTC.

This clone was detected only once. The gene calls are TRBV11-2 and TRBJ2-7; TRBD2 aligns across 13 bases. The CDR3 extends over 15 amino acids. The V and J ends lost 5 bases and 2 bases, in that order; junction bases with no gene match: 3. The V gene's germline CDR1 is SGHAT and CDR2 FQNNGV. The CDR3 here is CASSPGLAGAYEQYF. The CDR3 region has the DNA TGTGCCAGCAGCCCCGGACTAGCGGGAGCCTACGAGCAGTACTTC.

The sample holds one count of this clone. The V and J genes are TRBV4-1 and TRBJ2-1; unclear D gene. Per the germline V gene, CDR1 is MGHRA and CDR2 is YSYEKL. CDR3 length: 14 residues. The germline V and J ends were trimmed by 1 base and 6 bases, with 10 bases remaining between them. The CDR3 region has the DNA TGCGCCAGCAGCCAAGGAAACCGGGCCAATGAGCAGTTCTTC. Protein: CASSQGNRANEQFF.

The chain joins TRBV4-2 to TRBJ2-3; 7 nucleotides match TRBD2. Germline CDR1 is LGHNA and CDR2 is YNFKEQ. There are 16 residues in the CDR3. V was clipped by 0 bases and J by 2 bases; unmatched bases: 5. The DNA for the CDR3 is TGTGCCAGCAGCCAAGAACCTAGCGGAGTCACAGATACGCAGTATTTT. Its protein is CASSQEPSGVTDTQYF.

In this sample, this clone turned up once. The chain couples TRBV6-1 to TRBJ2-7, with 13 nucleotides matching TRBD2. Germline trimming cut 6 bases from V and 3 bases from J; bases unmatched to any gene: 5. This CDR3 contains 15 residues. From germline, CDR1 is MNHNS and CDR2 SASEGT. The CDR3 DNA reads TGTGCCAGCAGAGCCCGGACTAGCGGGAGCTACGAGCAGTACTTC. Its protein is CASRARTSGSYEQYF.

In its sample, this clone ranks as medium-sized. V and J are TRBV19 and TRBJ2-7; D call uncertain. Germline V gene data show CDR1 as LNHDA and CDR2 as SQIVND (reference sequence). The CDR3 covers 14 residues. V was shortened by 5 bases and J by 4 bases, with 15 bases between the two germline ends. CDR3 DNA: TGTGCCAGTAGTGCCGGACCGGTCGAGTACGAGCAGTACTTC. This sequence encodes CASSAGPVEYEQYF.

J is TRBJ1-5 and V is TRBV5-8; weak D call: TRBD1 (6 bases). The ends were cut back, 5 bases at V and 6 bases at J, with 18 bases in the middle. The CDR3 loop spans 15 amino acids. Germline V lookup: CDR1 SGHTS, CDR2 YDEGEE. The DNA of the CDR3 is TGTGCCAGCAGTCCTTTAGGGGGAGGAGGTCAGCCCCAGCATTTT. It codes for CASSPLGGGGQPQHF.

The V and J genes are TRBV19 and TRBJ2-5, with D tentatively TRBD2 (5 bases). Germline CDR1 LNHDA, CDR2 SQIVND (reference sequence). With 7 bases removed from V and 4 bases from J, the gap between germline ends came to 19 bases. CDR3 length: 15 residues. CDR3: CASTHSGNLLETQYF. In DNA, the CDR3 is TGTGCCAGTACACACTCCGGGAACCTTCTAGAGACCCAGTACTTC.

V gene TRBV27 combines with J gene TRBJ2-5, with D perhaps assigned TRBD1 or TRBD2 (6 bases each). The CDR3 loop spans 19 amino acids. With 0 bases removed from V and 0 bases from J, the gap between germline ends came to 20 bases. The V gene's germline CDR1 is MNHEY and CDR2 SMNVEV (reference sequence). CDR3 residues: CASSLSGLLGGLYQETQYF. The CDR3 DNA sequence: TGTGCCAGCAGTTTATCGGGACTCCTAGGGGGGTTGTACCAAGAGACCCAGTACTTC.

The V gene is TRBV19, the J gene TRBJ2-7, with D possibly being TRBD2 (6 bases). V was clipped by 5 bases and J by 2 bases, with 13 bases between them. In germline, CDR1 is LNHDA, CDR2 SQIVND (reference sequence). CDR3 size: 14 residues. The CDR3 sequence: CASSSGTPAYEQYF. The CDR3 DNA follows: TGTGCCAGTAGTTCCGGGACTCCTGCCTACGAGCAGTACTTC.